One T cell receptor beta chain is described in this entry. The CDR3 contains 20 residues. V lost 2 bases, J lost 2 bases, and 9 bases stayed unmatched. CDR1 ENHRY and CDR2 SYGVKD come from the germline V gene. This sample was included in a study of blood T cell repertoires in COVID-19. Assay used: immunoSEQ multiplex PCR; TCRdb lists only in-frame clones, some missing. Of about 98,000 clones listed, more than 75% are singletons. The J gene is TRBJ2-6, the V gene TRBV10-3, with TRBD2 matching 13 bases. This TCR was sampled from a man older than 75 with acute or convalescent COVID-19. The sequenced sample was peripheral blood. The CDR3 DNA reads as TGTGCCATCAGTGAGCCGCTACTAGCGGGGGGGCCCGCTGGGGCCAACGTCCTGACTTTC. Its translation: CAISEPLLAGGPAGANVLTF.